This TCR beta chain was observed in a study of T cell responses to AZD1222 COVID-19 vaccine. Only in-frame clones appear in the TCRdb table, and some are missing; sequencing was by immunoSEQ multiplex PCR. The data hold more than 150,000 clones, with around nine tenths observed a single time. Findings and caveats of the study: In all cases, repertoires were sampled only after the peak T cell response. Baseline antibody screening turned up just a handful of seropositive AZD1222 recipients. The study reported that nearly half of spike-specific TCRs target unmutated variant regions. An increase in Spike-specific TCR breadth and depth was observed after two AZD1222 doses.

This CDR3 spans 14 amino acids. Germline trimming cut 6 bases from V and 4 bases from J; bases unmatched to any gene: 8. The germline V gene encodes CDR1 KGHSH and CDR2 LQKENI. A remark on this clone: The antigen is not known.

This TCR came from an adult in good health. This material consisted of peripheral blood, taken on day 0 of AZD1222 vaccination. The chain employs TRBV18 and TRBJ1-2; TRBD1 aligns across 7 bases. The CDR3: CASSRQGGVYGYTF. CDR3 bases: TGTGCCAGCTCCCGACAGGGAGGCGTCTATGGCTACACCTTC.